This note documents a single TCR beta chain sequence. Losses at the gene ends were 0 bases for V and 1 base for J; bases not matched to a gene: 2. In germline, CDR1 is SGHDN, CDR2 FVKESK. CDR3 length: 15 amino acids. The data originate from a study of blood T cell repertoires in COVID-19. Study context: Sites in the United States, Italy and Spain provided acute and convalescent COVID-19 samples.

Original methodology: Cell counts per sample came from amplifying reference gene primers. Data came from immunoSEQ multiplex PCR; TCRdb stores just in-frame clones and leaves some out. D and trimming come from the DNA, and the V and J calls and clone size come from that table. This table has 60,000 to 75,000 clones, around 80% appearing once. This rearrangement joins TRBV14 to TRBJ2-5; 7 nucleotides match TRBD2. The sample taken for sequencing was peripheral blood. This TCR was sampled from a human donor in a cohort sampled during active COVID-19. In DNA form, the CDR3 reads TGTGCCAGCAGCCAAGATGGCGGGGGCCAAGAGACCCAGTACTTC. It encodes CASSQDGGGQETQYF.